The 24 T cell receptor beta chains in this list originate from one sample, sequenced in a study of cytomegalovirus exposure and HLA in healthy donors. PCR involved 60 Vbeta and 13 Jbeta primers. Profiled with immunoSEQ multiplex PCR; TCRdb holds only in-frame clones, not every one. This sample yields fewer than 150,000 clones, of which around 70% are seen a single time; 3.1% belongs to the top ten. What was sequenced was PBMCs. The receptors derive from a man aged 30-40 years in good health and CMV-seronegative.

This clone was counted only a few times. This sequence joins TRBV27 and TRBJ2-7; no firm D call. The CDR3 has 13 amino acids. V was pared by 8 bases and J by 1 base, with 12 bases between. The germline V gene encodes CDR1 MNHEY and CDR2 SMNVEV (reference sequence). CDR3 in amino acids: CASYPLGSYEQYF. The DNA of the CDR3 is TGTGCCAGCTATCCTCTCGGGTCCTACGAGCAGTACTTC.

The chain carries TRBV6-4 and TRBJ2-6; TRBD2 is a possible D gene (5 bases). The germline gives CDR1 MRHNA, CDR2 SNTAGT. The V gene lost 6 bases and the J gene lost 3 bases, with 9 bases spanning the gap. The CDR3 consists of 14 residues. The CDR3 loop is CASRERVGANVLTF. CDR3 DNA sequence: TGTGCCAGCAGAGAGAGGGTTGGGGCCAACGTCCTGACTTTC.

The chain carries TRBV27 and TRBJ2-3, with 8 bases identical to TRBD2. Looked up from germline, CDR1 is MNHEY and CDR2 is SMNVEV (reference sequence). The CDR3 is 17 residues long. Trimming cost V 3 bases and J 1 base; bases outside gene matches: 9. The CDR3 nucleotides are TGTGCCAGCAGTTTGGGCAATAGCGGGACGCGCACAGATACGCAGTATTTT. Its translation is CASSLGNSGTRTDTQYF.

The V gene is TRBV7-2, the J gene TRBJ2-1, with TRBD2 as a possible D gene (6 bases). The germline V and J ends were trimmed by 4 bases and 10 bases, with 23 bases remaining between them. The CDR3 has 16 residues. Germline assignment: CDR1 SGHTA and CDR2 FQGNSA. The CDR3 DNA reads TGTGCCAGCAGCTCCCCACCGGGACTGGCTTCCGGAGAGCAGTTCTTC. This codes for CASSSPPGLASGEQFF. The variable domain in full, with the rest retrieved from reference TRBV7-2 and TRBJ2-1, is GAGVSQSPSNKVTEKGKDVELRCDPISGHTALYWYRQSLGQGLEFLIYFQGNSAPDKSGLPSDRFSAERTGGSVSTLTIQRTQQEDSAVYLCASSSPPGLASGEQFFGPGTRLTVL.

DNA of the CDR3: TGTGCCAGCAGTTTAAATCCTCCCGGCCTGCAGGAAGGGGTCAGCACAGATACGCAGTATTTT. It encodes CASSLNPPGLQEGVSTDTQYF. V gene TRBV28 combines with J gene TRBJ2-3, with D maybe TRBD1 (5 bases). Germline loops: CDR1 MDHEN, CDR2 SYDVKM. This CDR3 contains 21 residues. The V end lost 2 bases, the J end lost 0 bases, and 27 bases lay between the germline ends.

The rearrangement links TRBV7-2 to TRBJ1-2; D possibly corresponds to TRBD1 (6 bases). The germline V and J ends were trimmed by 4 bases and 3 bases, with 12 bases remaining between them. Germline lookup yields CDR1 SGHTA and CDR2 FQGNSA. The CDR3 runs 14 residues. CDR3 in amino acids: CASSSFGQHYGYTF. The CDR3 region has the DNA TGTGCCAGCAGCTCGTTCGGACAGCACTATGGCTACACCTTC.

The chain combines TRBV18 with TRBJ1-2; D is possibly TRBD1 (5 bases). Trimming pared 0 bases from V and 0 bases from J, leaving 8 bases between. The CDR3 loop spans 15 amino acids. Germline values: CDR1 KGHSH, CDR2 LQKENI. The CDR3 here is CASSPPTGPNYGYTF. The CDR3 DNA follows: TGTGCCAGCTCACCACCTACAGGTCCTAACTATGGCTACACCTTC.

The chain combines TRBV7-9 with TRBJ1-2, with D unresolved. CDR3 length: 15 residues. Trimming stripped 1 base from V and 1 base from J, with 10 bases between. CDR1 and CDR2 from the germline V gene are SEHNR and FQNEAQ (reference sequence). The CDR3 is CASSLDSGFNYGYTF. In nucleotides, the CDR3 is TGTGCCAGCAGCTTAGACTCGGGATTTAACTATGGCTACACCTTC.

This clone was found a few times. The V gene is TRBV30, the J gene TRBJ2-1; 10 nucleotides match TRBD2. CDR3 length equals 13 residues. After removal of 3 bases from V and 9 bases from J, the junction contained 5 bases not matched to a gene. CDR1 is GTSNPN and CDR2 is SVGIG in the germline V gene (reference sequence). In nucleotides, the CDR3 is TGTGCCTGGAGAACTAGCGGGGACGTTGAGCAGTTCTTC. Protein sequence: CAWRTSGDVEQFF.

The chain carries TRBV7-9 and TRBJ1-3, with 8 bases aligning to TRBD1. The CDR3 has 14 residues. V dropped 5 bases and J dropped 4; count of bases not matched to a gene: 4. The germline CDR1 and CDR2 sequences are SEHNR and FQNEAQ (reference sequence). Here the CDR3 reads CASSPQGDGNTIYF. The CDR3 region has the DNA TGTGCCAGCAGCCCACAGGGGGACGGAAACACCATATATTTT.

A note on this clone: An end of the junction differs from the germline gene, which may be a read error. V gene TRBV30 combines with J gene TRBJ1-3; the D gene is possibly TRBD1 (5 bases). This CDR3 spans 9 amino acids. Germline V gene lookup returns CDR1 GTSNPN and CDR2 SVGIG (reference sequence). CDR3 coding DNA: TGCCAGGGAAGAAACACCATATATTTT. Amino acid sequence: CQGRNTIYF.

A single count supports this clone. This sequence joins TRBV6-6 and TRBJ1-2, with no clear D. V was trimmed by 0 bases and J by 4 bases, leaving 9 bases between them. In germline, CDR1 is MNHNY, CDR2 SVGAGI (reference sequence). The CDR3 extends over 14 amino acids. The CDR3: CASSYSGGLYGYTF. Here the CDR3 DNA reads TGTGCCAGCAGTTACTCAGGAGGGCTCTATGGCTACACCTTC.

The chain carries TRBV5-6 and TRBJ2-7, with a possible D match to TRBD1 (5 bases). V was trimmed by 2 bases and J by 2 bases, leaving 20 bases between them. The CDR3 extends over 17 amino acids. CDR1 is SGHDT, CDR2 YYEEEE, per germline. CDR3 residues: CASSFPPGQESAYEQYF. The CDR3 DNA is TGTGCCAGCAGCTTTCCCCCAGGGCAGGAGTCAGCCTACGAGCAGTACTTC.

This sequence joins TRBV5-6 and TRBJ2-7; TRBD2 aligns across 7 bases. Germline trimming cut 3 bases from V and 5 bases from J; bases unmatched to any gene: 5. The CDR3 has 13 residues. Per germline, CDR1 SGHDT and CDR2 YYEEEE. This chain's CDR3 is CASSWGGTDEQYF. The CDR3 DNA follows: TGTGCCAGCAGCTGGGGGGGGACGGACGAGCAGTACTTC.

This chain joins TRBV6-4 and TRBJ1-2, with 7 bases fitting TRBD1. There are 15 residues in the CDR3. Germline V gene data show CDR1 as MRHNA and CDR2 as SNTAGT. V shed 4 bases and J 1 base; nucleotides not matched to a gene: 6. The DNA for the CDR3 is TGTGCCAGCAGTGTCGGGACAGACCTTAACTATGGCTACACCTTC. Translating it yields CASSVGTDLNYGYTF.

V and J are TRBV11-2 and TRBJ1-1; 8 nucleotides match TRBD1. Germline CDR1 reads SGHAT; CDR2 reads FQNNGV. This CDR3 region has 12 residues. V shed 6 bases and J 6 bases; nucleotides not matched to a gene: 3. The DNA for the CDR3 is TGTGCCAGCAGGAACAGGGGGGCTGAAGCTTTCTTT. Translated: CASRNRGAEAFF.

This clone was detected only a few times. The chain employs TRBV9 and TRBJ2-1; possible D gene TRBD2, 6 bases. From germline, CDR1 is SGDLS and CDR2 YYNGEE. The CDR3 loop spans 15 amino acids. V was shortened by 2 bases and J by 6 bases, with 15 bases between the two germline ends. The CDR3 protein is CASSVGGEPRNEQFF. The CDR3 DNA reads TGTGCCAGCAGCGTGGGCGGGGAACCCCGCAATGAGCAGTTCTTC.

The chain has TRBV7-2 and TRBJ2-7, with no clear D. V was cut by 3 bases and J by 10 bases, with 13 bases left in between. Germline V lookup: CDR1 SGHTA, CDR2 FQGNSA. There are 12 residues in the CDR3. The CDR3 nucleotides are TGTGCCAGCAGCTTCCCGCAGATGGTACAGTACTTC. Protein: CASSFPQMVQYF.

The rearrangement joins TRBV7-2 to TRBJ2-7; TRBD1 matches at 9 bases. CDR3 length: 13 residues. Germline loops: CDR1 SGHTA, CDR2 FQGNSA. J gave up 2 bases and V 4 bases, and 0 bases lay outside the gene matches. Here the CDR3 reads CASSWDRAYEQYF. In nucleotides, the CDR3 is TGTGCCAGCAGCTGGGACAGGGCCTACGAGCAGTACTTC.

This chain links TRBV7-2 with TRBJ2-3, with TRBD1 matching over 8 bases. The CDR3 sequence is 16 residues long. CDR1 is SGHTA and CDR2 is FQGNSA in the germline V gene. V lost 5 bases to trimming and J lost 2 bases; unmatched junction nucleotides: 9. CDR3: CASSLWTGTNTDTQYF. In nucleotides, the CDR3 is TGTGCCAGCAGCCTTTGGACAGGGACAAACACAGATACGCAGTATTTT.

This rearrangement joins TRBV2 to TRBJ2-1, with 7 bases fitting TRBD2. There are 16 residues in the CDR3. Germline lookup yields CDR1 SNHLY and CDR2 FYNNEI. J lost 6 bases, V lost 6 bases, and 14 bases had no gene match. The CDR3 loop is CASRSPLAVSFNEQFF. Written as DNA, the CDR3 is TGTGCCAGCAGATCCCCCCTAGCGGTTAGTTTCAATGAGCAGTTCTTC.

The chain links TRBV5-1 to TRBJ2-7; perhaps TRBD1 as D (5 bases). CDR1 is SGHRS, CDR2 YFSETQ, per germline. Trimming took 4 bases from V and 3 from J, leaving 17 bases between them. The length of the CDR3 is 15 residues. Written as DNA, the CDR3 is TGCGCCAGCAGCACCGGCGAGACAGTGGTCTACGAGCAGTACTTC. Its translation: CASSTGETVVYEQYF.

The CDR3 coding sequence is TGTGCCAGTAGTCCCCGATCCCCGGGTGGCAATCAGCCCCAGCATTTT. Its protein is CASSPRSPGGNQPQHF. J is TRBJ1-5 and V is TRBV19; D is ambiguous. Trimming took 5 bases from V and 2 from J, leaving 16 bases between them. Germline values: CDR1 LNHDA, CDR2 SQIVND (reference sequence). The CDR3 totals 16 residues.

This clone was seen a few times. This sequence joins TRBV7-9 and TRBJ1-5; D possibly corresponds to TRBD1 (6 bases). CDR3 size: 15 residues. Trimming took 2 bases from V and 8 from J, leaving 16 bases between them. Germline V gene sequence: CDR1 SEHNR, CDR2 FQNEAQ (reference sequence). The CDR3 spells CASSLSYRAGEPQHF. The CDR3 DNA reads TGTGCCAGCAGCTTAAGTTACAGGGCAGGGGAGCCCCAGCATTTT.